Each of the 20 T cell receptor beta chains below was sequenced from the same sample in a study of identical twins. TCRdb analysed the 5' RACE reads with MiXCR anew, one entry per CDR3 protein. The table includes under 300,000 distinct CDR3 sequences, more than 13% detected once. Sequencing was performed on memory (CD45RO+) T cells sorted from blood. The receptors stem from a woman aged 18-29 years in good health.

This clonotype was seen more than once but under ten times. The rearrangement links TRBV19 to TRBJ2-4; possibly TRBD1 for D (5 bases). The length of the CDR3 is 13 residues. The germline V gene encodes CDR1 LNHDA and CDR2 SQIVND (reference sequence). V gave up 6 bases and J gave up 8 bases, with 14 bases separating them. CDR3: CASSRTREYIQYF. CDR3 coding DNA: TGTGCCAGTAGCCGGACCAGGGAATACATTCAGTACTTC.

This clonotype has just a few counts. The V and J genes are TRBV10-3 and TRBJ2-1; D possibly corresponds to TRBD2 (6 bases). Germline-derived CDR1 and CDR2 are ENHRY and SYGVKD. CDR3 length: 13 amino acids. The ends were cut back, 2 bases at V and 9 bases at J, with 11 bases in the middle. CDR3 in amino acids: CAISEGARGEQFF. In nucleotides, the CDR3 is TGTGCCATCAGTGAGGGGGCGCGGGGTGAGCAGTTCTTC.

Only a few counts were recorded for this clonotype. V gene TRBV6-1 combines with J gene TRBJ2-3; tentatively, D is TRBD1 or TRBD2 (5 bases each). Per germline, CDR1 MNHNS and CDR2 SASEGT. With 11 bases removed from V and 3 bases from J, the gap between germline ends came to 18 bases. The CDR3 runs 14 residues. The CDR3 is CASGLSWGTDTQYF. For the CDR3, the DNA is TGTGCCTCCGGGCTCTCCTGGGGGACAGATACGCAGTATTTT.

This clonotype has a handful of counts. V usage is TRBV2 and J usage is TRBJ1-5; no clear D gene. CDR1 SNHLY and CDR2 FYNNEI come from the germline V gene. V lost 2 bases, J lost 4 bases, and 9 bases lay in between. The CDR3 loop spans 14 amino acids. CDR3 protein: CASSEHPDNQPQHF. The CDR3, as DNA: TGTGCCAGCAGTGAACACCCCGATAATCAGCCCCAGCATTTT.

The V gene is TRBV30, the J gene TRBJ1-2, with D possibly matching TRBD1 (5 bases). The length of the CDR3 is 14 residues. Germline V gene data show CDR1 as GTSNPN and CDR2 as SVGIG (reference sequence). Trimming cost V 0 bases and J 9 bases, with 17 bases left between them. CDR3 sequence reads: CAWSVLGRPGSYTF. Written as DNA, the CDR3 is TGTGCCTGGAGTGTACTGGGGCGCCCTGGGAGCTACACCTTC.

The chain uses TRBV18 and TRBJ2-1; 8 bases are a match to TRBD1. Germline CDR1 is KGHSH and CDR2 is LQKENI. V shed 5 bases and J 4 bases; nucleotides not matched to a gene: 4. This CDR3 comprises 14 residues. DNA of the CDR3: TGTGCCAGCTCAAGGGACAGGCAATACAATGAGCAGTTCTTC. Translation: CASSRDRQYNEQFF.

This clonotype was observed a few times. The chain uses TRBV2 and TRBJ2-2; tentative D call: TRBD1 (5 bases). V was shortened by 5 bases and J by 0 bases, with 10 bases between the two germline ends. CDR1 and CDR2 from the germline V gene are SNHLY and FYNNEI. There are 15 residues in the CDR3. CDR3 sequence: CASSWTSANTGELFF. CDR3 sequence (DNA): TGTGCCAGCAGTTGGACAAGCGCGAACACCGGGGAGCTGTTTTTT.

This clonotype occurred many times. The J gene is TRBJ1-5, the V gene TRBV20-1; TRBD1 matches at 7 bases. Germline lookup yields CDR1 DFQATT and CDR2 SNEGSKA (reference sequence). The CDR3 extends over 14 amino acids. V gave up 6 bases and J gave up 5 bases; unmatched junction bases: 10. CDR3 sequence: CSAGTVLGDQPQHF. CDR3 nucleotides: TGCAGTGCCGGGACAGTTCTTGGCGATCAGCCCCAGCATTTT.

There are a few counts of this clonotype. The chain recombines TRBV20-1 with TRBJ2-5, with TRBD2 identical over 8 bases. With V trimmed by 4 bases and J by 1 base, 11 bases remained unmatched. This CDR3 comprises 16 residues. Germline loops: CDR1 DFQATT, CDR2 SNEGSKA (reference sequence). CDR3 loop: CSATPPGGNFQETQYF. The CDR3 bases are TGCAGTGCTACACCCCCGGGGGGGAACTTCCAAGAGACCCAGTACTTC.

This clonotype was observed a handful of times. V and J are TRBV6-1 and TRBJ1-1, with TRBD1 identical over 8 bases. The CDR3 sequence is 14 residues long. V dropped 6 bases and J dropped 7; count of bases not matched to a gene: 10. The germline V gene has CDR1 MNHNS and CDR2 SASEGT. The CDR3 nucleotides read TGTGCCAGCAGGTCTCAGGGGGCCTTATATGAAGCTTTCTTT. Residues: CASRSQGALYEAFF.

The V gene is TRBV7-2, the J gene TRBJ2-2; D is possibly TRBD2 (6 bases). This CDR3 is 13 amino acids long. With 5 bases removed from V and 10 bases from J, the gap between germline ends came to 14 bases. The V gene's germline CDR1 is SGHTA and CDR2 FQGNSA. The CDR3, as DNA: TGTGCCAGCAGCCCATGGACTAAGCTGGAGCTGTTTTTT. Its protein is CASSPWTKLELFF.

DNA of the CDR3: TGTGCCAGCAGTTGGTTTGGTGAAAAACTGTTTTTT. The encoded protein is CASSWFGEKLFF. V and J are TRBV12-3 or TRBV12-4 and TRBJ1-4; D is unresolved. Trimming left V 4 bases short and J 7 bases short, with 7 bases between. The CDR3 consists of 12 residues.

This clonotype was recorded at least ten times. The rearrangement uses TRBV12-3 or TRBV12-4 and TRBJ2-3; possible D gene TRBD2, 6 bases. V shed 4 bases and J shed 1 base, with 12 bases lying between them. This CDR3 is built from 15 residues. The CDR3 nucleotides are TGTGCCAGCAGTTCGGGACTTAGCGGCACAGATACGCAGTATTTT. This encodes CASSSGLSGTDTQYF.

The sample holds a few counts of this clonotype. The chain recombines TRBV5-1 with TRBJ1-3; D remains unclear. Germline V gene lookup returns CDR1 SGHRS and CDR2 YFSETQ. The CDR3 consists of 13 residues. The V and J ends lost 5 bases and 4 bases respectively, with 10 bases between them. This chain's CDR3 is CASRRGEGNTIYF. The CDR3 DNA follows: TGCGCCAGCAGACGGGGTGAAGGAAACACCATATATTTT. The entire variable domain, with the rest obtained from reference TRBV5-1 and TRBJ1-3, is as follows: KAGVTQTPRYLIKTRGQQVTLSCSPISGHRSVSWYQQTPGQGLQFLFEYFSETQRNKGNFPGRFSGRQFSNSRSEMNVSTLELGDSALYLCASRRGEGNTIYFGEGSWLTVV.

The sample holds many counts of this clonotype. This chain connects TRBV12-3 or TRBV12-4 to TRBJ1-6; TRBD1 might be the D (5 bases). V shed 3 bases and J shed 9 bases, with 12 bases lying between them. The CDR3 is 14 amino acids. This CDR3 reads CASSLAGRISPLHF. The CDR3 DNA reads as TGTGCCAGCAGTTTGGCAGGGCGAATTTCACCCCTCCACTTT.

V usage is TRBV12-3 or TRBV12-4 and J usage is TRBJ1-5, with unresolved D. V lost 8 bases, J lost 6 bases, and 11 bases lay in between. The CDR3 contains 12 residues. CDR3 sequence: CASSTGSQPQHF. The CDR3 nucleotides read TGTGCCAGCTCAACTGGGAGTCAGCCCCAGCATTTT.

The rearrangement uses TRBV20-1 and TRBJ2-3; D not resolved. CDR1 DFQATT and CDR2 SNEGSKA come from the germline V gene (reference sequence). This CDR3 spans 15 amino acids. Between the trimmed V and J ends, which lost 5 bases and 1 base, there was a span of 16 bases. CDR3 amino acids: CSAHDAIPRTDTQYF. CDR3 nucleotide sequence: TGCAGTGCTCACGATGCTATACCCCGCACAGATACGCAGTATTTT.

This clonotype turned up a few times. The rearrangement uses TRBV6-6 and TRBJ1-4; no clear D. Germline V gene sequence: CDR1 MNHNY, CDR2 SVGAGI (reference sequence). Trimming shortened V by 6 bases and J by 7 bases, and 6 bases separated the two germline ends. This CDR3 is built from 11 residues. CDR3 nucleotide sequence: TGTGCCAGCAGCTCATCTGAAAAACTGTTTTTT. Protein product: CASSSSEKLFF.

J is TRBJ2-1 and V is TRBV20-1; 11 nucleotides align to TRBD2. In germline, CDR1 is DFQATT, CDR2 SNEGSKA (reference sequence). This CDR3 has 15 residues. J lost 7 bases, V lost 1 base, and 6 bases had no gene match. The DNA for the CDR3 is TGCAGTGCTAGAGGCCCTGGGACTAGCGGTAATGAGCAGTTCTTC. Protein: CSARGPGTSGNEQFF.

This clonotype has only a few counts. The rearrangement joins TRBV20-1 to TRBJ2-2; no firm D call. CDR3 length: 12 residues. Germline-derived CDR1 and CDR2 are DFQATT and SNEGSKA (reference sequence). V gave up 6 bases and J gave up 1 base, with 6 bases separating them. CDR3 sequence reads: CSAPVNTGELFF. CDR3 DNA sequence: TGCAGTGCCCCGGTGAACACCGGGGAGCTGTTTTTT.